This T cell receptor beta chain was captured in a study of blood T cell repertoires in COVID-19. Looking at the study overall: Acute and convalescent COVID-19 samples came from the United States, Italy and Spain. From T cells, B-cell-depleted T cells, or PBMCs came the material, which was cDNA or gDNA.

This clone showed up just a few times. Germline V lookup: CDR1 DFQATT, CDR2 SNEGSKA (reference sequence). The ends were cut back, 5 bases at V and 4 bases at J, with 9 bases in the middle. The CDR3 spans 11 residues. As handled by the study authors: Amplifying reference gene primers gave estimates of nucleated cell counts. Measured with immunoSEQ multiplex PCR; TCRdb has only the in-frame clones, and not every one. That table gives V, J and clone size, and the DNA gave D and trimming. In the table there are more than 65,000 clones, more than 75% of which are singletons. Source material: peripheral blood. The V call is TRBV20-1, the J call TRBJ2-7; D unclear. The TCR sequence derives from an elderly woman with active or convalescent COVID-19. The CDR3 region is CSAQTEYEQYF. CDR3 coding DNA: TGCAGTGCTCAAACAGAGTACGAGCAGTACTTC.